The rows below give T cell receptor beta chains drawn from one sample of a study of T cells in Graves' hyperthyroidism and ophthalmopathy. TCRdb recomputed calls from the multiplex PCR reads with MiXCR, one row per CDR3 protein. This repertoire shows about 180,000 distinct CDR3 sequences, 15% to 20% found once; its top ten account for around 27%. Sequenced material: blood. The origin of the receptors is a woman aged 45-65 years with Graves' hyperthyroidism. Each CDR3 is given with its conserved first and last residue. The D gene is left open where the match is weak. Rows may omit the clone size; those that give it use once, few, many or a size class.

j_gene	v_gene	abundance	d_gene	CDR3nt	CDR3aa
TRBJ2-2	TRBV9	-	TRBD2	TGTGCCAGCAGCCCACTAGCGGGGGGCCACACCGGGGAGCTGTTTTTT	CASSPLAGGHTGELFF
TRBJ1-4	TRBV2	few	-	TGTGCCAGCAGTGTACAGGGAGATGAAAAACTGTTTTTT	CASSVQGDEKLFF
TRBJ1-1	TRBV27	many	-	TGTGCCAGCAGTTCGCGAGCTTTTAACACTGAAGCTTTCTTT	CASSSRAFNTEAFF
TRBJ1-3	TRBV28	many	-	TGTGCCAGCAGACGTAGTACCGGCGATTTCTATGGAAACACCATATATTTT	CASRRSTGDFYGNTIYF
TRBJ1-1	TRBV10-2	many	TRBD1	TGCGCCAGCAGCAAGGGACAGCGGAGGACTGAAGCTTTCTTT	CASSKGQRRTEAFF
TRBJ1-1	TRBV11-1	many	-	TGTGCCAGCAGCAAAAACAGGGCAATGGACACTGAAGCTTTCTTT	CASSKNRAMDTEAFF
TRBJ1-1	TRBV2	many	-	TGTGCCAGCAGTGTGACAGCCGAAGCTTTCTTT	CASSVTAEAFF
TRBJ2-1	TRBV20-1	many	-	TGCAGTGCTAGTGGTGGGGGAATCGATGAGCAGTTCTTC	CSASGGGIDEQFF
TRBJ2-1	TRBV5-4	few	TRBD2	TGTGCCAGCAGCCCCCTGCCCATCGGGGGGGCCGAGAATGAGCAGTTCTTC	CASSPLPIGGAENEQFF
TRBJ2-2	TRBV7-9	-	-	TGTGCCAGCAGCTTAGATTCTCACTCATATCGAAAGCTGTTTTTT	CASSLDSHSYRKLFF
TRBJ1-2	TRBV13	many	-	TGTGCCAGCAGCTCAGAAAAAGGGGGGATTAACTATGGCTACACCTTC	CASSSEKGGINYGYTF
TRBJ2-7	TRBV5-4	many	-	TGTGCCAGCAGCTCCTATTCCGGGAGCAGGAACGAGCAGTACTTC	CASSSYSGSRNEQYF
TRBJ1-3	TRBV6-5	-	-	TGTGCCAGCAGTTATGGGGGCACCATATATTTT	CASSYGGTIYF
TRBJ2-1	TRBV7-2	many	-	TGTGCCAGCAGCCGAACAGGGAACAATGAGCAGTTCTTC	CASSRTGNNEQFF
TRBJ1-1	TRBV6-1	many	-	TGTGCCAGCGAGGATATGAACACTGAAGCTTTCTTT	CASEDMNTEAFF
TRBJ2-7	TRBV3-1	many	-	TGTGCCAGCAGCGACAGGACGGTCTCCTACGAGCAGTACTTC	CASSDRTVSYEQYF
TRBJ1-1	TRBV9	many	-	TGTGCCAGCAGCGGGGGGGGCGGTGGCACTGAAGCTTTCTTT	CASSGGGGGTEAFF
TRBJ2-7	TRBV6-1	many	-	TGTGCCAGCAGGATCACAGGGTACGAGCAGTACTTC	CASRITGYEQYF
TRBJ1-5	TRBV4-1	-	-	TGCGCCAGCAGCCAAGAGGGCGGACAGCCCCAGCATTTT	CASSQEGGQPQHF
TRBJ2-5	TRBV14	few	-	TGTGCCAGCAGCCAATGGAGGACTCAAGAGACCCAGTACTTC	CASSQWRTQETQYF
TRBJ1-3	TRBV4-1	few	-	TGCGCCAGCAGCCACGAGAAAGGGGCGATCGGAAACACCATATATTTT	CASSHEKGAIGNTIYF
TRBJ2-7	TRBV13	many	-	TGTGCCAGCAGCTTAGTTTCTGGGGCTTACGAGCAGTACTTC	CASSLVSGAYEQYF
TRBJ1-2	TRBV20-1	-	TRBD1	TGCAGTGCTAGGTCCGGGACAGGGGATTATGGCTACACCTTC	CSARSGTGDYGYTF
TRBJ1-1	TRBV2	many	-	TGTGCCAGCAGTATATCACAGGGAACTGAAGCTTTCTTT	CASSISQGTEAFF
TRBJ1-1	TRBV29-1	many	-	TGCAGCGTGTGGGACGGGCCTTTGGTTTCCAGGGGAGCTTTCTTT	CSVWDGPLVSRGAFF
TRBJ1-5	TRBV27	few	TRBD1	TGTGCCAGCAGTTTATCAGGGGGCGCTCATCAGCCCCAGCATTTT	CASSLSGGAHQPQHF
TRBJ2-2	TRBV5-1	few	TRBD1	TGCGCCAGCAGCTTCGGGACAGGGGGTCGGGAGCTGTTTTTT	CASSFGTGGRELFF
TRBJ1-6	TRBV20-1	many	TRBD1	TGCAGTGCTAGAGCGGGGACAGAGAATTCACCCCTCCACTTT	CSARAGTENSPLHF
TRBJ1-1	TRBV20-1	-	-	TGCAGTGCTATCGAACAGAGATTGAACACTGAAGCTTTCTTT	CSAIEQRLNTEAFF
TRBJ2-4	TRBV25-1	few	-	TGTGCCAGCAGTGAAGTCATGGGCCCCTCCCTTGGGGGAGCCAAAAACATTCAGTACTTC	CASSEVMGPSLGGAKNIQYF
TRBJ1-2	TRBV19	many	-	TGTGCCAGTAGTATTGGTAGTAACTATGGCTACACCTTC	CASSIGSNYGYTF
TRBJ2-1	TRBV20-1	many	TRBD1	TGCAGTGCTAGCCCCAGGGGGCATGAGCAGTTCTTC	CSASPRGHEQFF
TRBJ2-7	TRBV27	many	TRBD1	TGTGCCAGCAGTTCTCAGGGGGCCTACGAGCAGTACTTC	CASSSQGAYEQYF
TRBJ2-2	TRBV19	few	-	TGTGCCACCGAGAGGGGGACCGGGGCCGGGGAGCTGTTTTTT	CATERGTGAGELFF
TRBJ2-5	TRBV20-1	-	TRBD1	TGCAGTGCTAAGGGACAGCTACAAGAGACCCAGTACTTC	CSAKGQLQETQYF
TRBJ2-3	TRBV5-1	many	-	TGCGCCAGCAGCTTAGGAGATAACACAGATACGCAGTATTTT	CASSLGDNTDTQYF
TRBJ1-1	TRBV10-3	many	TRBD1	TGTGCCATCAGTTCCGGGACAGGGGGGGCTGAAGCTTTCTTT	CAISSGTGGAEAFF
TRBJ1-6	TRBV12-3/TRBV12-4	many	-	TGTGCCAGCGCGGCCACCGATAATTCACCCCTCCACTTT	CASAATDNSPLHF